One sample yielded the 17 T cell receptor beta chains listed below, sequenced in a study of early T cells in non-severe SARS-CoV-2 infection. TCRdb re-derived calls from the 5' RACE reads in MiXCR, one entry per CDR3 protein. The sample includes approximately 52,000 distinct CDR3 sequences, 7% to 9% seen only once; the top ten take approximately 8.8%. What was sequenced was whole blood. All receptors derive from an adult who was a healthcare worker with PCR-confirmed SARS-CoV-2 infection or an uninfected control (not recorded which).

Ten or more counts support this clonotype. The CDR3 is CASSLVGEETQYF. CDR3 sequence (DNA): TGTGCCAGCAGCTTAGTAGGGGAGGAGACCCAGTACTTC. V usage is TRBV7-9 and J usage is TRBJ2-5, with D perhaps being TRBD1 or TRBD2 (5 bases each). Germline V CDR1 and CDR2: SEHNR, FQNEAQ (reference sequence). This CDR3 has 13 amino acids. Trimming removed 1 base from V and 5 bases from J, with 8 bases in between. Supplemented by reference TRBV7-9 and TRBJ2-5, the full variable domain reads DTGVSQNPRHKITKRGQNVTFRCDPISEHNRLYWYRQTLGQGPEFLTYFQNEAQLEKSRLLSDRFSAERPKGSFSTLEIQRTEQGDSAMYLCASSLVGEETQYFGPGTRLLVL.

This clonotype was seen at least ten times. The CDR3 is CATAQPNEKLFF. In nucleotides, the CDR3 is TGTGCCACCGCACAGCCTAATGAAAAACTGTTTTTT. The chain has TRBV15 and TRBJ1-4; D call uncertain. Germline assignment: CDR1 LNHNV and CDR2 YYDKDF (reference sequence). There are 12 residues in the CDR3. Between the trimmed V and J ends, which lost 8 bases and 3 bases, there was a span of 7 bases.

This clonotype was detected many times. This chain joins TRBV6-2 or TRBV6-3 and TRBJ2-7, with D perhaps TRBD1 (5 bases). The CDR3 length is 15 residues. Germline V gives CDR1 MNHEY, CDR2 SVGEGT. With 5 bases removed from V and 0 bases from J, the gap between germline ends came to 14 bases. The CDR3 DNA sequence: TGTGCCAGCAGTCCTGCTGACAGTAGCTCCTACGAGCAGTACTTC. Encoded protein: CASSPADSSSYEQYF.

This chain uses TRBV2 with TRBJ2-2; 9 bases map to TRBD2. The V gene's germline CDR1 is SNHLY and CDR2 FYNNEI. Trimming cost V 8 bases and J 0 bases; bases outside gene matches: 4. The CDR3 contains 15 residues. CDR3 in DNA: TGTGCCAGCTCCCGACTAGCGGCGAACACCGGGGAGCTGTTTTTT. Translation: CASSRLAANTGELFF.

This clonotype was detected ten times or more. This sequence joins TRBV29-1 and TRBJ2-7; no clear D gene. This CDR3 is 11 amino acids long. Germline CDR1 is SQVTM and CDR2 is ANQGSEA. This CDR3 is CSSTTDYEQYF. The CDR3 region has the DNA TGCAGTTCCACGACCGACTACGAGCAGTACTTC.

This clonotype was detected only a few times. V usage is TRBV5-1 and J usage is TRBJ2-3; the match to TRBD2 covers 9 bases. The CDR3 runs to 18 residues. The germline V gene encodes CDR1 SGHRS and CDR2 YFSETQ. V gave up 4 bases and J gave up 1 base; unmatched junction bases: 13. The CDR3 DNA is TGCGCCAGCAGCGTTGGCCATGGCGGGGGGGATGGCACAGATACGCAGTATTTT. Amino acids: CASSVGHGGGDGTDTQYF.

This clonotype has a handful of counts. This rearrangement joins TRBV5-5 to TRBJ2-5; 16 bases match TRBD2. Per germline, CDR1 SGHKS and CDR2 YYEKEE (reference sequence). The CDR3 extends over 17 amino acids. Trimming at V came to 5 bases and at J to 5 bases, leaving 9 bases not matched to a gene. CDR3 region: CASRLGLAGGPRETQYF. The CDR3 DNA sequence: TGTGCCAGCAGGCTGGGACTAGCGGGGGGGCCGCGGGAGACCCAGTACTTC. Combining the CDR3 with reference TRBV5-5 and TRBJ2-5 gives the whole variable domain DAGVTQSPTHLIKTRGQQVTLRCSPISGHKSVSWYQQVLGQGPQFIFQYYEKEERGRGNFPDRFSARQFPNYSSELNVNALLLGDSALYLCASRLGLAGGPRETQYFGPGTRLLVL.

This chain connects TRBV5-4 to TRBJ2-7, with 9 bases fitting TRBD2. Germline lookup yields CDR1 SGHNT and CDR2 YYREEE (reference sequence). The CDR3 totals 14 residues. Trimming cost V 4 bases and J 4 bases; bases outside gene matches: 6. As DNA, the CDR3 is TGTGCCAGCAGCCCAACTAGCGGGCTATACGAGCAGTACTTC. It encodes CASSPTSGLYEQYF. The full variable domain, rest sourced from reference TRBV5-4 and TRBJ2-7, is ETGVTQSPTHLIKTRGQQVTLRCSSQSGHNTVSWYQQALGQGPQFIFQYYREEENGRGNFPPRFSGLQFPNYSSELNVNALELDDSALYLCASSPTSGLYEQYFGPGTRLTVT.

The V gene is TRBV9, the J gene TRBJ2-2, with D perhaps TRBD2 (6 bases). The CDR3 consists of 16 residues. Trimming cost V 0 bases and J 4 bases, with 13 bases left between them. The germline CDR1 and CDR2 sequences are SGDLS and YYNGEE. This chain's CDR3 is CASSVGGSGGTGELFF. The CDR3 nucleotides read TGTGCCAGCAGCGTAGGAGGTAGCGGTGGCACCGGGGAGCTGTTTTTT.

This clonotype was counted ten times or more. The chain couples TRBV2 to TRBJ1-2; D perhaps matches TRBD1 (6 bases). V lost 2 bases, J lost 7 bases, and 11 bases lay in between. CDR1 is SNHLY, CDR2 FYNNEI, per germline. The CDR3 is made up of 13 amino acids. CDR3: CASSETGRGGYTF. CDR3 nucleotides: TGTGCCAGCAGTGAAACAGGGAGGGGTGGCTACACCTTC.

The chain is built from TRBV6-5 and TRBJ2-2, with 11 bases aligning to TRBD2. This CDR3 comprises 16 residues. V dropped 0 bases and J dropped 5; count of bases not matched to a gene: 2. Germline V CDR1 and CDR2: MNHEY, SVGAGI. CDR3 in amino acids: CASSYSTSGRTGELFF. CDR3 nucleotide sequence: TGTGCCAGCAGTTACTCAACTAGCGGGAGAACCGGGGAGCTGTTTTTT.

This clonotype was counted ten times or more. The chain carries TRBV6-5 and TRBJ1-2; TRBD1 agrees at 7 bases. This CDR3 has 12 amino acids. With V trimmed by 2 bases and J by 8 bases, 2 bases remained unmatched. Germline V gives CDR1 MNHEY, CDR2 SVGAGI. The CDR3 sequence: CASSYRGLGYTF. CDR3 DNA: TGTGCCAGCAGTTACAGGGGGCTCGGCTACACCTTC.

The chain uses TRBV6-5 and TRBJ2-2, with no clear D. There are 14 residues in the CDR3. Trimming cost V 5 bases and J 1 base, with 8 bases left between them. CDR1 MNHEY and CDR2 SVGAGI come from the germline V gene. This CDR3 is CASSLWRNTGELFF. As DNA, the CDR3 is TGTGCCAGCAGTCTGTGGCGGAACACCGGGGAGCTGTTTTTT.

This clonotype was found a few times. This sequence joins TRBV7-8 and TRBJ2-5; D is possibly TRBD2 (5 bases). Between the trimmed V and J ends, which lost 3 bases and 7 bases, there was a span of 15 bases. Germline V gene data show CDR1 as SGHVS and CDR2 as FQNEAQ. CDR3 length equals 14 residues. The CDR3 region has the DNA TGTGCCAGCAGCTTGTCGACACCCGAGGGGACCCAGTACTTC. It specifies CASSLSTPEGTQYF.

The chain links TRBV3-1 to TRBJ2-3; D possibly uses TRBD1 or TRBD2 (6 bases each). Germline loops: CDR1 LGHDT, CDR2 YNNKEL (reference sequence). The CDR3 consists of 15 residues. With 4 bases removed from V and 4 bases from J, the gap between germline ends came to 15 bases. The CDR3 DNA reads TGTGCCAGCAGCCCAGCCGGGGGCTGGGCAGATACGCAGTATTTT. Translating gives CASSPAGGWADTQYF.

The rearrangement joins TRBV5-1 to TRBJ2-7; weak D call: TRBD1 (5 bases). Trimming took 4 bases from V and 3 from J, leaving 8 bases between them. The length of the CDR3 is 12 residues. The germline gives CDR1 SGHRS, CDR2 YFSETQ. The CDR3 DNA reads as TGCGCCAGCAGCCTGACAGACTACGAGCAGTACTTC. Translated, it gives CASSLTDYEQYF.

This clonotype was picked up a small number of times. The chain combines TRBV5-1 with TRBJ2-5; D gene unclear. The length of the CDR3 is 14 residues. Germline assignment: CDR1 SGHRS and CDR2 YFSETQ. The V and J ends lost 5 bases and 1 base respectively, with 12 bases between them. As DNA, the CDR3 is TGCGCCAGCAGATATGGAACCCGCCAAGAGACCCAGTACTTC. Protein product: CASRYGTRQETQYF.